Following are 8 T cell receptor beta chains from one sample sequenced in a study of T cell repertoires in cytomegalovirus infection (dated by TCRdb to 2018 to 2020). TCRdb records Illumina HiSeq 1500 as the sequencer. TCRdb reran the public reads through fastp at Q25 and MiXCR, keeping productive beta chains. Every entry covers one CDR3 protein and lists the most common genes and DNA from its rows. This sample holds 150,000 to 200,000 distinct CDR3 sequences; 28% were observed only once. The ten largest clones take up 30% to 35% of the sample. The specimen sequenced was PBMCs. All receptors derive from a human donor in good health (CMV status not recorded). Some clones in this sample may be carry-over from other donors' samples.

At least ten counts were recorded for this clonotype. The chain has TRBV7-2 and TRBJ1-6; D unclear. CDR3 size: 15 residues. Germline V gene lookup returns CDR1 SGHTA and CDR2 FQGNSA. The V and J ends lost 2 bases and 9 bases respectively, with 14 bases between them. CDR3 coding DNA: TGTGCCAGCAGCTTATCCGTCGTTGATGCTTCACCCCTCCACTTT. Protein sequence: CASSLSVVDASPLHF.

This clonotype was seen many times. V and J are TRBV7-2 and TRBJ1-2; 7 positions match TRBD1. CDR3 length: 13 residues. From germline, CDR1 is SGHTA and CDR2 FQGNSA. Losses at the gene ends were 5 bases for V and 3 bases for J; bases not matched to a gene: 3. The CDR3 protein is CASSLGQHYGYTF. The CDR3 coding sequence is TGTGCCAGCAGCCTGGGACAGCACTATGGCTACACCTTC.

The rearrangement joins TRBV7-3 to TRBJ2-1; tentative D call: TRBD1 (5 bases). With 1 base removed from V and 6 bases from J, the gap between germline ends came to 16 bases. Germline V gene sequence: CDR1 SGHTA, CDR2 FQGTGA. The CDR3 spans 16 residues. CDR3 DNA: TGTGCCAGCAGCTTAATTTCAGGGCCTTTACGCAATGAGCAGTTCTTC. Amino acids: CASSLISGPLRNEQFF.

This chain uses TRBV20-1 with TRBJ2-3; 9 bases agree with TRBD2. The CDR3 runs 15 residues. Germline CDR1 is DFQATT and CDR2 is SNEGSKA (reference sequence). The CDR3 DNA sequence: TGCAGCGGCGCCAGTCTAGCGGGGAGGCCAGATACGCAGTATTTT. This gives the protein CSGASLAGRPDTQYF.

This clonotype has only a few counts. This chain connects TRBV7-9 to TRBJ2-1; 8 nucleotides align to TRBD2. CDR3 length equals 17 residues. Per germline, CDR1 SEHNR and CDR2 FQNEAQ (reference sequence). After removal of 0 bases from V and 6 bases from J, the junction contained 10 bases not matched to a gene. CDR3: CASSLATGTSKGNEQFF. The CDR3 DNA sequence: TGTGCCAGCAGCTTAGCGACCGGGACTAGTAAAGGCAATGAGCAGTTCTTC.

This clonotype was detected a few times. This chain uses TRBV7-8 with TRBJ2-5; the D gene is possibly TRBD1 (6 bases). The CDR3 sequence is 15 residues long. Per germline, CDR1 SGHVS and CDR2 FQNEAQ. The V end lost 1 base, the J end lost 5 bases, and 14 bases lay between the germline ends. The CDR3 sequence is CASSLVRGGRETQYF. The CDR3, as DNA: TGTGCCAGCAGCTTAGTAAGAGGGGGTCGGGAGACCCAGTACTTC. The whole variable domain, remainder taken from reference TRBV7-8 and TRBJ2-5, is GAGVSQSPRYKVAKRGQDVALRCDPISGHVSLFWYQQALGQGPEFLTYFQNEAQLDKSGLPSDRFFAERPEGSVSTLKIQRTQQEDSAVYLCASSLVRGGRETQYFGPGTRLLVL.

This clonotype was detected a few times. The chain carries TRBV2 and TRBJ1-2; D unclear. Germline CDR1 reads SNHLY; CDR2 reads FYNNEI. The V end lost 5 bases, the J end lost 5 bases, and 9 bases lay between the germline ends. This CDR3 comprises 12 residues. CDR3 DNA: TGTGCCAGCAGTTACAAACTATATGGCTACACCTTC. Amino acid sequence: CASSYKLYGYTF.

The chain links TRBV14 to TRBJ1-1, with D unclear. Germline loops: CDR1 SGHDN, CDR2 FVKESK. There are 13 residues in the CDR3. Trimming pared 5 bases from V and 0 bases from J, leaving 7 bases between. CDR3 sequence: CASSILMNTEAFF. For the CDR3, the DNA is TGTGCCAGCAGCATCCTGATGAACACTGAAGCTTTCTTT.